A single count supports the clone carrying this T cell receptor (beta chain). Its antigen is not known. The germline CDR1 and CDR2 sequences are SQVTM and ANQGSEA. The V end was cut by 4 bases, the J end by 1 base, with 11 bases between. The CDR3 is 14 amino acids. The source of the sample is a study of cytomegalovirus exposure and HLA in healthy donors. Study results and caveats: V segments that were indistinguishable, TRBV6-2 and TRBV6-3 among them, were omitted from analysis.

The PCR contained 60 Vbeta and 13 Jbeta primers. Sequencing was performed with immunoSEQ multiplex PCR; in TCRdb, only in-frame clones are kept and a portion is missing. This sample has some 66,000 clones; around 80% occur once, and the top ten carry over 9.5%. What was sequenced was PBMCs. The TCR comes from a man in his forties in good health and CMV-seronegative. V and J are TRBV29-1 and TRBJ1-3; D gene unclear. The CDR3 spells CSVAPDQSGNTIYF. CDR3 nucleotides: TGCAGCGTTGCCCCAGATCAATCTGGAAACACCATATATTTT.